This T cell receptor beta chain was identified in a study of blood T cell repertoires in COVID-19. Clones were read by immunoSEQ multiplex PCR, and TCRdb kept only the in-frame ones, dropping some. The table includes about 70,000 clones, 70% to 90% detected once. CDR1 and CDR2 from the germline V gene are SNHLY and FYNNEI. The CDR3 is made up of 14 amino acids. Trimming took 4 bases from V and 3 from J, leaving 11 bases between them. The sequencing sample was made of peripheral blood. The receptor was isolated from a woman in her seventies with acute or convalescent COVID-19. The J gene is TRBJ2-3, the V gene TRBV2; D is unresolved. The CDR3 loop reads CASSATSRTDTQYF. The CDR3 DNA sequence: TGTGCCAGCAGTGCGACTTCGCGGACAGATACGCAGTATTTT.